These 7 T cell receptor beta chains were sequenced from one sample in a study of T cell repertoires in cytomegalovirus infection. Their target antigens are unknown. TCRdb called the reads again in MiXCR, with one record for every CDR3 protein. The table has about 830,000 distinct CDR3 sequences, about 30% seen once. Source: cultured CD8+ T cells from PBMCs, taken from culture after CMV antigen stimulation. The source of these receptors is a human donor in good health (CMV status not recorded). Some clones in this sample may be carry-over from other donors' samples.

The genes are TRBV5-5 and TRBJ2-2; no firm D call. The V gene's germline CDR1 is SGHKS and CDR2 YYEKEE (reference sequence). The V end was cut by 4 bases, the J end by 2 bases, with 15 bases between. CDR3 length equals 16 residues. CDR3 region: CASSLSPGLNTGELFF. The CDR3, as DNA: TGTGCCAGCAGCCTATCTCCCGGGCTCAACACCGGGGAGCTGTTTTTT.

Many counts were recorded for this clonotype. The CDR3 coding sequence is TGTGCCAGTACCGGGACAGGGGTTATTGTCCTCTCTGGGGCCAACGTCCTGACTTTC. It translates to CASTGTGVIVLSGANVLTF. V is TRBV19 and J is TRBJ2-6, with 10 bases matching TRBD1. The V gene end was trimmed by 7 bases and the J gene end by 0 bases; junction bases not matched to a gene: 12. This CDR3 is built from 19 residues. In germline, CDR1 is LNHDA, CDR2 SQIVND (reference sequence).

This clonotype was seen a few times. J is TRBJ1-6 and V is TRBV12-3 or TRBV12-4; D is unclear. The CDR3 contains 12 residues. V was shortened by 7 bases and J by 7 bases, with 8 bases between the two germline ends. The CDR3 spells CASNEPNSPLHF. The CDR3 nucleotides read TGTGCCAGCAACGAACCAAATTCACCCCTCCACTTT.

The V call is TRBV9, the J call TRBJ1-1; 10 positions match TRBD1. In germline, CDR1 is SGDLS, CDR2 YYNGEE. The CDR3 length is 13 residues. The V segment lost 4 bases and the J segment 12 bases; nucleotides outside the gene matches: 9. Here the CDR3 DNA reads TGTGCCAGCAGCCCAAGACAGGGGGCTATTTCTTTCTTT. Encoded protein: CASSPRQGAISFF.

This clonotype was counted between two and nine times. V usage is TRBV4-2 and J usage is TRBJ2-3; D is possibly TRBD1 (6 bases). CDR1 and CDR2 from the germline V gene are LGHNA and YNFKEQ. V lost 8 bases and J lost 4, with 16 bases in between. This CDR3 is built from 14 residues. In DNA form, the CDR3 reads TGTGCCAGCCAAACCGGGAAGGGGGCAGATACGCAGTATTTT. As protein: CASQTGKGADTQYF.

This clonotype was counted a few times. The chain joins TRBV12-3 or TRBV12-4 to TRBJ2-3; 9 positions agree with TRBD2. The CDR3 consists of 16 residues. The ends lost 4 bases at V and 5 bases at J; junction bases unmatched: 10. The DNA of the CDR3 is TGTGCCAGCAGTTCGGCTAGCGGGGAAAAAGGAGATACGCAGTATTTT. Its protein is CASSSASGEKGDTQYF.

This clonotype has just a few counts. This sequence joins TRBV7-8 and TRBJ2-3, with TRBD2 matching 8 bases. The V segment lost 1 base and the J segment 5 bases; nucleotides outside the gene matches: 5. This CDR3 has 15 amino acids. Germline V gene lookup returns CDR1 SGHVS and CDR2 FQNEAQ. The CDR3 DNA sequence: TGTGCCAGCAGCTTAGGGACTAGCCTCAAAGATACGCAGTATTTT. Amino acid sequence: CASSLGTSLKDTQYF.